What follows are 21 T cell receptor beta chains derived from one specimen sequenced in a study of T-cell memory formation after mild COVID-19. TCRdb redid the calling of the 5' RACE reads with MiXCR, one entry per CDR3 protein. Here the sample spans over 300,000 distinct CDR3 sequences, 20% to 25% being singletons. Sequences were obtained from PBMCs or a T cell subset sorted from them (not recorded which). The source of these receptors is a young man who had mild COVID-19 (a few samples of this study predate the infection). Cell type and time point are not known.

This clonotype was seen a handful of times. The rearrangement uses TRBV5-4 and TRBJ2-2; D not certain. The V and J ends lost 5 bases and 6 bases respectively, with 8 bases between them. The CDR3 sequence is 12 residues long. The germline gives CDR1 SGHNT, CDR2 YYREEE (reference sequence). CDR3: CASRLASGELFF. CDR3 in DNA: TGTGCCAGCAGGCTTGCGTCCGGGGAGCTGTTTTTT.

This clonotype has a handful of counts. CDR3: CASSLGSRVGEKLFF. In DNA, the CDR3 is TGCGCCAGCAGCTTGGGGTCCAGAGTCGGTGAAAAACTGTTTTTT. The rearrangement uses TRBV5-1 and TRBJ1-4; D is uncertain. Trimming took 0 bases from V and 7 from J, leaving 13 bases between them. This CDR3 is built from 15 residues. In germline, CDR1 is SGHRS, CDR2 YFSETQ.

This clonotype was seen once. This rearrangement joins TRBV15 to TRBJ2-6, with no clear D. Germline V gives CDR1 LNHNV, CDR2 YYDKDF (reference sequence). V was shortened by 2 bases and J by 4 bases, with 9 bases between the two germline ends. This CDR3 is built from 15 residues. The CDR3 protein is CATSRWSRGANVLTF. In DNA form, the CDR3 reads TGTGCCACCAGCAGATGGAGCAGAGGGGCCAACGTCCTGACTTTC.

Worth noting for this clonotype: Sequence at one end of the junction differs from germline and may be a read error. V usage is TRBV3-1 and J usage is TRBJ2-7; D possibly matches TRBD1 or TRBD2 (5 bases each). The CDR3 has 11 amino acids. Germline lookup yields CDR1 LGHDT and CDR2 YNNKEL (reference sequence). The CDR3 DNA follows: TGTGCCAGCAGCCAGCTGGGGGTCTTACACTTC. Its protein is CASSQLGVLHF.

This clonotype has a handful of counts. A read error may produce the germline difference seen at one junction end. V usage is TRBV12-3 or TRBV12-4 and J usage is TRBJ1-1; 8 nucleotides agree with TRBD1. This CDR3 spans 14 amino acids. The CDR3 region is CASSDRQGNPEAFF. CDR3 nucleotides: TGTGCCAGCAGTGACCGACAGGGGAACCCTGAAGCTTTCTTT.

This clonotype was found a few times. The V call is TRBV24-1, the J call TRBJ1-1, with D unresolved. CDR1 is KGHDR, CDR2 SFDVKD, per germline. This CDR3 is 15 amino acids long. Trimming shortened V by 4 bases and J by 5 bases, and 16 bases separated the two germline ends. CDR3 coding DNA: TGTGCCACCAGTGAGACCGGGCTGGGTAGGACTGAAGCTTTCTTT. Translation: CATSETGLGRTEAFF.

This clonotype came up a few times. This chain joins TRBV3-1 and TRBJ2-3, with TRBD2 matching 8 bases. Germline-derived CDR1 and CDR2 are LGHDT and YNNKEL (reference sequence). The V gene end was trimmed by 7 bases and the J gene end by 6 bases; junction bases not matched to a gene: 6. The CDR3 totals 13 residues. Here the CDR3 reads CASTGREGDTQYF. For the CDR3, the DNA is TGTGCCAGCACCGGACGGGAGGGGGATACGCAGTATTTT.

The J gene is TRBJ1-1, the V gene TRBV12-3 or TRBV12-4; unclear D gene. The V end lost 6 bases, the J end lost 11 bases, and 13 bases lay between the germline ends. This CDR3 spans 11 amino acids. As DNA, the CDR3 is TGTGCCAGCAGGCTATCCCTGAAGGCTTTCTTT. Translation: CASRLSLKAFF.

This clonotype has just a few counts. The chain recombines TRBV4-3 with TRBJ1-2; no definite D call. Germline V gene lookup returns CDR1 LGHNA and CDR2 YSLEER. V was shortened by 0 bases and J by 3 bases, with 14 bases between the two germline ends. The CDR3 contains 16 residues. CDR3 loop: CASSQDDVTKDYGYTF. The CDR3 DNA is TGCGCCAGCAGCCAAGACGACGTTACCAAGGACTATGGCTACACCTTC.

The chain has TRBV7-9 and TRBJ2-5, with no clear D. The V gene lost 8 bases and the J gene lost 5 bases, with 12 bases spanning the gap. CDR3 length: 12 amino acids. In germline, CDR1 is SEHNR, CDR2 FQNEAQ (reference sequence). The CDR3 coding sequence is TGTGCCAGCGACCCGCGTGGGGAGACCCAGTACTTC. The encoded protein is CASDPRGETQYF.

This clonotype has just a few counts. The J gene is TRBJ2-7, the V gene TRBV7-6; D ambiguous. The CDR3 contains 13 residues. The germline V and J ends were trimmed by 1 base and 6 bases, with 10 bases remaining between them. The V gene's germline CDR1 is SGHVS and CDR2 FNYEAQ. The chain's CDR3 is CASSLGQSREQYV. The CDR3 nucleotides are TGTGCCAGCAGCTTAGGCCAATCCCGCGAGCAGTACGTC.

This clonotype was detected many times. This chain connects TRBV6-5 to TRBJ2-3; 10 positions match TRBD2. There are 17 residues in the CDR3. V lost 6 bases to trimming and J lost 5 bases; unmatched junction nucleotides: 14. Germline V gene sequence: CDR1 MNHEY, CDR2 SVGAGI. The CDR3: CASSSLAAGGPKDTQYF. CDR3 DNA sequence: TGTGCCAGCAGCTCGCTAGCAGCGGGGGGGCCGAAAGATACGCAGTATTTT.

This chain joins TRBV5-5 and TRBJ1-2; no clear D gene. The ends were cut back, 0 bases at V and 7 bases at J, with 16 bases in the middle. Germline V gene lookup returns CDR1 SGHKS and CDR2 YYEKEE (reference sequence). This CDR3 contains 15 residues. The CDR3 nucleotides read TGTGCCAGCAGCTTGGCGTATCTGGGAGGAGGTGGCTACACCTTC. Translating gives CASSLAYLGGGGYTF.

V is TRBV6-5 and J is TRBJ1-1; D is unresolved. CDR1 is MNHEY, CDR2 SVGAGI, per germline. V lost 1 base, J lost 5 bases, and 14 bases lay in between. CDR3 length: 15 amino acids. The CDR3, as DNA: TGTGCCAGCAGTTACTTCTTGGGCGGAGGGACTGAAGCTTTCTTT. Its translation: CASSYFLGGGTEAFF.

V and J are TRBV6-1 and TRBJ1-6, with TRBD1 matching over 7 bases. Per germline, CDR1 MNHNS and CDR2 SASEGT. The CDR3 spans 14 residues. J lost 7 bases, V lost 8 bases, and 8 bases had no gene match. CDR3 sequence: CASRYLTGNSPLHF. In nucleotides, the CDR3 is TGTGCCAGCCGATATCTGACAGGGAATTCACCCCTCCACTTT.

This clonotype was seen only a few times. This chain connects TRBV5-1 to TRBJ2-5; 9 bases are shared with TRBD2. CDR3 length: 15 residues. Trimming at V came to 3 bases and at J to 5 bases, leaving 8 bases not matched to a gene. The germline CDR1 and CDR2 sequences are SGHRS and YFSETQ. CDR3 sequence reads: CASSSPLAGRETQYF. CDR3 in DNA: TGCGCCAGCAGCTCGCCTCTAGCGGGGAGGGAGACCCAGTACTTC.

In DNA, the CDR3 is TGTGCCAGCAGCTTGGGCTCCGGCTATGGCTACACCTTC. Protein: CASSLGSGYGYTF. V gene TRBV12-3 or TRBV12-4 combines with J gene TRBJ1-2; D is undetermined. The CDR3 covers 13 residues. Trimming left V 6 bases short and J 4 bases short, with 12 bases between.

This clonotype was detected only a few times. The V gene is TRBV7-9, the J gene TRBJ2-1; TRBD1 matches at 8 bases. The CDR3 is 16 amino acids. Unmatched junction bases numbered 6, after V lost 5 bases and J lost 0 bases. CDR1 and CDR2 from the germline V gene are SEHNR and FQNEAQ (reference sequence). The DNA for the CDR3 is TGTGCCAGCAGCCCGCGACAGGGGAGCTCCTACAATGAGCAGTTCTTC. It yields the protein CASSPRQGSSYNEQFF.

The chain carries TRBV5-5 and TRBJ2-7; D uncertain. Germline CDR1 SGHKS, CDR2 YYEKEE (reference sequence). Trimming pared 2 bases from V and 0 bases from J, leaving 12 bases between. CDR3 size: 15 residues. This CDR3 is CASSLIGTSSYEQYF. Written as DNA, the CDR3 is TGTGCCAGCAGCTTAATCGGAACGAGCTCCTACGAGCAGTACTTC.

This chain joins TRBV6-5 and TRBJ1-1; a weak D match, TRBD1 (6 bases). The germline CDR1 and CDR2 sequences are MNHEY and SVGAGI. The CDR3 runs 14 residues. V shed 6 bases and J shed 0 bases, with 11 bases lying between them. CDR3 coding DNA: TGTGCCAGCAGGGACAGAACGGTGAACACTGAAGCTTTCTTT. Its protein is CASRDRTVNTEAFF.

The chain is built from TRBV10-3 and TRBJ2-3; D possibly matches TRBD1 or TRBD2 (6 bases each). The CDR3 runs 14 residues. Trimming pared 8 bases from V and 6 bases from J, leaving 18 bases between. Germline V gene lookup returns CDR1 ENHRY and CDR2 SYGVKD. CDR3 nucleotides: TGTGCCATCTTTCGAGGGGGGAGCTCGGATACGCAGTATTTT. It translates to CAIFRGGSSDTQYF.